The rows below give T cell receptor beta chains drawn from one sample of a study of OX40 agonist ivuxolimab in advanced cancers. Data came from immunoSEQ multiplex PCR; TCRdb stores just in-frame clones and leaves some out. The sample has 60,000 to 65,000 clones, about 86% seen once; the top ten hold 2% to 2.5%. The material sequenced was CD4+ or CD8+ T cells sorted from blood, taken in a trial of the OX40 agonist ivuxolimab. The source is an adult with an advanced solid tumor such as melanoma, head and neck, liver or kidney cancer. CDR3s include the opening cysteine and the closing phenylalanine or tryptophan. The D gene is left open where the match is weak. The size entry is marked missing in some rows and otherwise reads once, few, many or a size class.

cdr3_length	v_call	d_call	clone_size	j_call	cdr3_nt	cdr3_aa
13	TRBV10-3	.	.	TRBJ2-1	TGTGCCATAAGTGGGGACTGGTACAATGAGCAGTTCTTC	CAISGDWYNEQFF
18	TRBV7-8	.	.	TRBJ1-5	TGTGCCAGCAGCTTAGTTGTGGGAATCGGCTTTCTCAATCAGCCCCAGCATTTT	CASSLVVGIGFLNQPQHF
14	TRBV28	.	.	TRBJ2-6	TGTGCCAGCACCACGCCGAGGGGGGCCAACGTCCTGACTTTC	CASTTPRGANVLTF
14	TRBV12-2	.	.	TRBJ2-2	TGTGCAAGTCGCTTAGATACCCACACCGGGGAGCTGTTTTTT	CASRLDTHTGELFF
15	TRBV9	TRBD1	once	TRBJ2-4	TGTGCCAGCAGCGTAGACCCCGGGACAGGGAACATTCAGTACTTC	CASSVDPGTGNIQYF
16	TRBV5-1	TRBD1	.	TRBJ1-6	TGCGCCAGCAGCTTGGGTGAGGGGGCGATTGATTCACCCCTCCACTTT	CASSLGEGAIDSPLHF
13	TRBV11-3	.	.	TRBJ2-1	TGTGCCAGCAGTCGCGGGCCTAACAATGAGCAGTTCTTC	CASSRGPNNEQFF
17	TRBV7-2	TRBD1	.	TRBJ2-7	TGTGCCAGCAGCCCCGCCTCGGGGACAGGCCAGGTCTACGAGCAGTACTTC	CASSPASGTGQVYEQYF
11	TRBV7-9	.	.	TRBJ1-6	TGTGCCAGCAGCTTAGATTCACCCCTCCACTTT	CASSLDSPLHF
16	TRBV4-1	.	.	TRBJ2-1	TGCGCCAGCAGCCAAGATGGAGCGCAGAGGGCCAATGAGCAGTTCTTC	CASSQDGAQRANEQFF
13	TRBV28	TRBD1	.	TRBJ1-2	TGTGCCAGCAGGTCACAGGGGTCCTATGGCTACACCTTC	CASRSQGSYGYTF
15	TRBV5-4	TRBD1	.	TRBJ1-1	TGTGCCAGCAGCCCGGGACAGGTAGCGTACACTGAAGCTTTCTTT	CASSPGQVAYTEAFF
11	TRBV20-1	.	.	TRBJ1-4	TGCAGTGCTAGAGATCGGGAAAAACTGTTTTTT	CSARDREKLFF
17	TRBV18	.	.	TRBJ1-5	TGTGCCAGCTCACCACCGCTGGCGTCAGGTAGCAATCAGCCCCAGCATTTT	CASSPPLASGSNQPQHF
17	TRBV5-1	.	.	TRBJ1-6	TGCGCCAGCAGCTTAACAGGTTCTCAGGGGATCCGGTCACCCCTCCACTTT	CASSLTGSQGIRSPLHF
15	TRBV9	TRBD1	.	TRBJ2-7	TGTGCCAGCAGCGTGGGGACAGGGAGGACCTACGAGCAGTACTTC	CASSVGTGRTYEQYF
12	TRBV30	.	.	TRBJ1-5	TGTGCCTGCTGGGGCGACGACCAGCCCCAGCATTTT	CACWGDDQPQHF
13	TRBV6-4	.	.	TRBJ2-3	TGTGCCAGCAGTGCACGGGGCACAGATACGCAGTATTTT	CASSARGTDTQYF
15	TRBV18	.	.	TRBJ2-7	TGTGCCAGCTCACCAAGCCCGGGGACCTCCTACGAGCAGTACTTC	CASSPSPGTSYEQYF
12	TRBV7-2	.	once	TRBJ1-1	TGTGCCAGCAGCTTATTTAGGACTGAAGCTTTCTTT	CASSLFRTEAFF
14	TRBV6-6	TRBD1	.	TRBJ1-5	TGTGCCAGCAGTTACCGGACAGGGCTGGAGCCCCAGCATTTT	CASSYRTGLEPQHF
13	TRBV7-8	.	.	TRBJ1-5	TGTGCCAGCAGCTTACAGGGAAATCAGCCCCAGCATTTT	CASSLQGNQPQHF
15	TRBV9	.	.	TRBJ1-3	TGTGCCAGCAGCGGGACCCCCTCCCCTGGAAACACCATATATTTT	CASSGTPSPGNTIYF
14	TRBV7-2	.	.	TRBJ2-5	TGTGCCAGCAGCAACCGCGTGGTCGACTCGGCCCAGTACTTC	CASSNRVVDSAQYF
13	TRBV19	.	.	TRBJ1-3	TGTGCCAGTAGTATAAGTCAGAGAAACACCATATATTTT	CASSISQRNTIYF
14	TRBV6-5	TRBD1	.	TRBJ2-5	TGTGCCAGCAGTTACCGGGACAGCCAAGAGACCCAGTACTTC	CASSYRDSQETQYF
16	TRBV11-2	TRBD2	.	TRBJ2-3	TGTGCCAGCAGCCCGGGACTAGCGGGCCTCACAGATACGCAGTATTTT	CASSPGLAGLTDTQYF
13	TRBV19	.	once	TRBJ2-3	TGTGCCAGTAGTATTGGTCGGGTTGATACGCAGTATTTT	CASSIGRVDTQYF
14	TRBV6-1	TRBD1	once	TRBJ2-1	TGTGCCAGCATTCCCGGGACAGATTACAATGAGCAGTTCTTC	CASIPGTDYNEQFF
15	TRBV19	TRBD1	.	TRBJ1-4	TGTGCCAGTAGTATTCTGGGACAGGGTGGTGAAAAACTGTTTTTT	CASSILGQGGEKLFF
13	TRBV6-6	.	.	TRBJ2-7	TGTGCCAGCAGTTACCAGGGAGTACACGAGCAGTACTTC	CASSYQGVHEQYF
15	TRBV27	.	.	TRBJ1-4	TGTGCCAGCAGTTTAGGGGGGTTGGCTAATGAAAAACTGTTTTTT	CASSLGGLANEKLFF
16	TRBV4-2	TRBD1	few	TRBJ2-7	TGTGCCAGCAGCCAAGTGGGACAGGGGGTGTCCTACGAGCAGTACTTC	CASSQVGQGVSYEQYF
16	TRBV7-6	.	once	TRBJ1-5	TGTGCCAGCAGCTACGGGACTCAGAATAGCAATCAGCCCCAGCATTTT	CASSYGTQNSNQPQHF
14	TRBV30	.	once	TRBJ1-3	TGTGCCTGGAGTGGTTCAGCGGCTGGAAACACCATATATTTT	CAWSGSAAGNTIYF
17	TRBV28	TRBD2	.	TRBJ2-5	TGTGCCAGCAGTCCCTCTTTAGCGGGAGGGCCTATTAAGACCCAGTACTTC	CASSPSLAGGPIKTQYF
17	TRBV9	TRBD2	.	TRBJ2-7	TGTGCCAGCAGCGTAGCTGGAGGGACTAGCGGGGGCCACGAGCAGTACTTC	CASSVAGGTSGGHEQYF
14	TRBV28	.	.	TRBJ1-2	TGTGCCAGCACCACATCGGGGGTAGTCTATGGCTACACCTTC	CASTTSGVVYGYTF
15	TRBV6-6	TRBD2	.	TRBJ2-1	TGTGCCAGCAGTTACGAGCGGGGGCGACTGCATGAGCAGTTCTTC	CASSYERGRLHEQFF
15	TRBV6-1	.	.	TRBJ2-1	TGTGCCAGCAGTTCATGGGGGGTCGGCTACAATGAGCAGTTCTTC	CASSSWGVGYNEQFF
15	TRBV7-6	.	once	TRBJ2-7	TGTGCCAGCAGCTTAGCCGAGGGCGGACATTACGAGCAGTACTTC	CASSLAEGGHYEQYF
11	TRBV6-1	.	.	TRBJ1-1	TGTGCCAGCAGTGACAGCGTTGAAGCTTTCTTT	CASSDSVEAFF
15	TRBV7-2	TRBD2	.	TRBJ2-2	TGTGCCAGCAGCTTAATAGGACTAGTGTCCGGGGAGCTGTTTTTT	CASSLIGLVSGELFF
15	TRBV7-3	.	.	TRBJ2-1	TGTGCCAGCAGCTTAGCGGGTGCAGGCGGGGATGAGCAGTTCTTC	CASSLAGAGGDEQFF
15	TRBV9	.	.	TRBJ1-2	TGTGCCAGCAGCGTAGGTATAGGGATTCGCTATGGCTACACCTTC	CASSVGIGIRYGYTF
16	TRBV6-1	TRBD1	.	TRBJ1-2	TGTGCCAGCAGTGGGTCCCTATGGGACAGGGGTTTCGGCTACACCTTC	CASSGSLWDRGFGYTF
13	TRBV19	.	.	TRBJ2-7	TGTGCCAGTACCGATAGGAGCGGATACGAGCAGTACTTC	CASTDRSGYEQYF
16	TRBV19	.	few	TRBJ2-6	TGTGCCAGTAGTCCAGGGATACACTCTGGGGCCAACGTCCTGACTTTC	CASSPGIHSGANVLTF
14	TRBV2	TRBD1	.	TRBJ1-1	TGTGCCAGCAGTGGACAGGGGGCTAACACTGAAGCTTTCTTT	CASSGQGANTEAFF